This T cell receptor (beta chain) was found in a study of PD-L1 blockade in urothelial cancer. Study-wide context: When patients started atezolizumab in about 2014, it was given at 1,200 mg intravenously every 3 weeks. Chemotherapy regimens numbering 0 to 3 had been given to patients. Blood analyses occurred 3 weeks (second dose) and 6 weeks post treatment start.

The V gene's germline CDR1 is MDHEN and CDR2 SYDVKM. CDR3 length: 14 amino acids. Trimming pared 2 bases from V and 1 base from J, leaving 8 bases between. Sequencing was performed with immunoSEQ multiplex PCR; in TCRdb, only in-frame clones are kept and a portion is missing. Of approximately 100,000 clones in the sample, approximately 85% were seen once. The gene calls are TRBV28 and TRBJ2-5; D not certain. The sample was PBMCs, taken around atezolizumab (anti-PD-L1) treatment. The receptor was derived from a middle-aged man with urothelial cancer. The CDR3 is CASSLGTTQETQYF. Here the CDR3 DNA reads TGTGCCAGCAGTTTAGGCACAACCCAAGAGACCCAGTACTTC.